These 11 T cell receptor beta chains originate from one sample sequenced in a study of T cell responses to AZD1222 COVID-19 vaccine. The method was immunoSEQ multiplex PCR; TCRdb's version includes in-frame clones alone and lacks a portion of them. Of approximately 60,000 clones in the sample, around three quarters were seen once. The material sequenced was peripheral blood, taken on day 0 of AZD1222 vaccination. The source of these receptors is an adult in good health.

The chain links TRBV24-1 to TRBJ2-3; perhaps TRBD1 as D (6 bases). The germline V and J ends were trimmed by 5 bases and 1 base, with 9 bases remaining between them. Germline V gene lookup returns CDR1 KGHDR and CDR2 SFDVKD. The CDR3 runs to 14 residues. CDR3 bases: TGTGCCACCAGTGCCCCAGGGGGCACAGATACGCAGTATTTT. Protein product: CATSAPGGTDTQYF.

This clone was detected once. V gene TRBV9 combines with J gene TRBJ1-2; possible D gene TRBD1, 6 bases. The CDR3 has 16 amino acids. In germline, CDR1 is SGDLS, CDR2 YYNGEE. Trimming stripped 4 bases from V and 8 bases from J, with 24 bases between. CDR3 DNA sequence: TGTGCCAGCAGCCCCGCCTCGGAGGGGGTTACGGAAGGCTACACCTTC. It yields the protein CASSPASEGVTEGYTF.

This clone appeared a few times. The rearrangement joins TRBV28 to TRBJ1-4; D remains ambiguous. Germline V gene data show CDR1 as MDHEN and CDR2 as SYDVKM. There are 10 residues in the CDR3. With 8 bases removed from V and 7 bases from J, the gap between germline ends came to 5 bases. The CDR3 region is CASGSEKLFF. The DNA of the CDR3 is TGTGCCAGCGGTAGTGAAAAACTGTTTTTT.

This chain uses TRBV7-2 with TRBJ2-7, with a possible D match to TRBD1 (6 bases). The CDR3 totals 14 residues. V was pared by 1 base and J by 5 bases, with 12 bases between. CDR1 is SGHTA, CDR2 FQGNSA, per germline. The CDR3 protein is CASSLGTGTHEQYF. DNA of the CDR3: TGTGCCAGCAGCTTAGGAACAGGGACCCACGAGCAGTACTTC.

This clone was seen only a few times. The V and J genes are TRBV7-9 and TRBJ1-1; D is ambiguous. The CDR3 is made up of 14 amino acids. V was trimmed by 2 bases and J by 0 bases, leaving 7 bases between them. Germline values: CDR1 SEHNR, CDR2 FQNEAQ (reference sequence). CDR3 in DNA: TGTGCCAGCAGCTTATTCTCCCTGAACACTGAAGCTTTCTTT. It specifies CASSLFSLNTEAFF.

The chain uses TRBV19 and TRBJ1-5; D might be TRBD1 (5 bases). CDR3 size: 13 residues. CDR1 LNHDA and CDR2 SQIVND come from the germline V gene (reference sequence). Trimming stripped 7 bases from V and 6 bases from J, with 13 bases between. CDR3 in amino acids: CASMGGVGQPQHF. In DNA form, the CDR3 reads TGTGCCAGTATGGGGGGGGTAGGTCAGCCCCAGCATTTT.

CDR3 region: CASSRNYRTGRNTEAFF. For the CDR3, the DNA is TGTGCCAGCAGTCGAAACTATAGGACAGGGAGGAACACTGAAGCTTTCTTT. The chain carries TRBV27 and TRBJ1-1; 8 nucleotides line up with TRBD1. The CDR3 is made up of 17 amino acids. Germline trimming cut 5 bases from V and 1 base from J; bases unmatched to any gene: 12. Germline assignment: CDR1 MNHEY and CDR2 SMNVEV (reference sequence).

The gene calls are TRBV5-1 and TRBJ1-5; 7 bases are shared with TRBD1. V was clipped by 2 bases and J by 9 bases; unmatched bases: 5. The germline gives CDR1 SGHRS, CDR2 YFSETQ. The CDR3 runs to 13 residues. The CDR3 sequence is CASSFEQGMPQHF. CDR3 nucleotide sequence: TGCGCCAGCAGCTTTGAACAGGGGATGCCCCAGCATTTT.

The V gene is TRBV7-6, the J gene TRBJ2-5, with TRBD2 identical over 13 bases. After removal of 5 bases from V and 9 bases from J, the junction contained 12 bases not matched to a gene. This CDR3 comprises 16 residues. The germline V gene encodes CDR1 SGHVS and CDR2 FNYEAQ. The CDR3 loop reads CASSPRTSGGETAQYF. CDR3 in DNA: TGTGCCAGCAGCCCCAGGACTAGCGGGGGCGAAACGGCCCAGTACTTC.

The V call is TRBV10-1, the J call TRBJ1-6, with D uncertain. The germline V and J ends were trimmed by 2 bases and 1 base, with 18 bases remaining between them. Germline V gives CDR1 WNHNN, CDR2 SYGVQD (reference sequence). This CDR3 is 19 amino acids long. The CDR3 nucleotides are TGCGCCAGCAGTGAGCCTAGGGAGCCGGGCAGTTCCTATAATTCACCCCTCCACTTT. Amino acid sequence: CASSEPREPGSSYNSPLHF.

V gene TRBV6-2 or TRBV6-3 combines with J gene TRBJ2-5; 12 bases line up with TRBD2. The CDR3 consists of 16 residues. CDR1 is MNHEY and CDR2 is SVGEGT in the germline V gene. The junction had 6 bases not matched to a gene; V was cut back by 5 bases and J by 2 bases. CDR3 in amino acids: CASSKTGTSGQETQYF. The CDR3 DNA is TGTGCCAGCAGTAAAACCGGGACTAGCGGGCAAGAGACCCAGTACTTC.